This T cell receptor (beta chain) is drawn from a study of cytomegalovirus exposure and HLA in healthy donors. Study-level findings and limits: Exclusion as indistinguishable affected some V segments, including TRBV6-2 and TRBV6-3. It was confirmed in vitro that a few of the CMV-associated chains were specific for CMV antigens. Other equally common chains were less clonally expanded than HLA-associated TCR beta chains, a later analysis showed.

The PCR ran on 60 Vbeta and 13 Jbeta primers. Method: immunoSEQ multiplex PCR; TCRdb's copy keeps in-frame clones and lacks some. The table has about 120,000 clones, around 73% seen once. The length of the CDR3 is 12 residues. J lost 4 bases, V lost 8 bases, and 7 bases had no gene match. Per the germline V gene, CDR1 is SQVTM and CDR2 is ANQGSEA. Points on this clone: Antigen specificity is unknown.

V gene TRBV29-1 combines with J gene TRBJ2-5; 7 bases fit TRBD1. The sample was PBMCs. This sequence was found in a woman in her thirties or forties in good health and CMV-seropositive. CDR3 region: CSPGGPGETQYF. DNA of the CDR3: TGCAGCCCAGGGGGTCCGGGAGAGACCCAGTACTTC.